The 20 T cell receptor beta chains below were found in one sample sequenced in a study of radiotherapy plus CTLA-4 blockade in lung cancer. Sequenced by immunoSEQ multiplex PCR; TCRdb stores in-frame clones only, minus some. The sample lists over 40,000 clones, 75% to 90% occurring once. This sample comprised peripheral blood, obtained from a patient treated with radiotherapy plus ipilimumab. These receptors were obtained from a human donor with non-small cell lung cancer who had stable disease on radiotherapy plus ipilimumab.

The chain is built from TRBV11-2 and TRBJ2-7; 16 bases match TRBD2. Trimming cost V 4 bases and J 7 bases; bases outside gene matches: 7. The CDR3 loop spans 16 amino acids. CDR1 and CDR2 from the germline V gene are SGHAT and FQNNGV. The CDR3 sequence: CASSSQGLAGGGEQYF. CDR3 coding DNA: TGTGCCAGCAGCTCCCAGGGACTAGCGGGAGGGGGTGAGCAGTACTTC.

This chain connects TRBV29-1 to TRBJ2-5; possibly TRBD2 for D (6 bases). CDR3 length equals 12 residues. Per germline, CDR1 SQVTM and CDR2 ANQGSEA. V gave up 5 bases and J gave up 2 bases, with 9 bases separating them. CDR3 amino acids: CSVSRGQETQYF. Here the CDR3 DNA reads TGCAGCGTTTCACGGGGGCAAGAGACCCAGTACTTC.

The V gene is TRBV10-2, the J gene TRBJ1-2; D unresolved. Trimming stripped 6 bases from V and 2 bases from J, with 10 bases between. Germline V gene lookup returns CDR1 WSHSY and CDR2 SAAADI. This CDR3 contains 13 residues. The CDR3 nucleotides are TGCGCCAGCAGGTCAGGTGGAAACTATGGCTACACCTTC. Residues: CASRSGGNYGYTF.

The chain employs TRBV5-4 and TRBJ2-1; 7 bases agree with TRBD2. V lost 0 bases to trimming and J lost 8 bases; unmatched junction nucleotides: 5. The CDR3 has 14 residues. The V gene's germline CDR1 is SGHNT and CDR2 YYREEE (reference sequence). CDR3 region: CASSLELARDEQFF. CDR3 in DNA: TGTGCCAGCAGCTTGGAACTAGCGCGGGATGAGCAGTTCTTC.

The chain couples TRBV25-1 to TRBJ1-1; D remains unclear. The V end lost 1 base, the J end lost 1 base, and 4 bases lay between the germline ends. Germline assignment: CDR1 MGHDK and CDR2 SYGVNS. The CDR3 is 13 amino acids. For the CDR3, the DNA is TGTGCCAGCAGTGAATTACAGAACACTGAAGCTTTCTTT. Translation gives CASSELQNTEAFF. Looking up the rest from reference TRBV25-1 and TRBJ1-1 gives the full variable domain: EADIYQTPRYLVIGTGKKITLECSQTMGHDKMYWYQQDPGMELHLIHYSYGVNSTEKGDLSSESTVSRIRTEHFPLTLESARPSHTSQYLCASSELQNTEAFFGQGTRLTVV.

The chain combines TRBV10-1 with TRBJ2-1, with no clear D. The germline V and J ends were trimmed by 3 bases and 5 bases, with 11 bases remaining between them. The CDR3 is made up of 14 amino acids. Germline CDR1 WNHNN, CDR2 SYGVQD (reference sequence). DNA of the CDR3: TGCGCCAGCAGTGACCCTAGTCGGGACAATGAGCAGTTCTTC. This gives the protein CASSDPSRDNEQFF.

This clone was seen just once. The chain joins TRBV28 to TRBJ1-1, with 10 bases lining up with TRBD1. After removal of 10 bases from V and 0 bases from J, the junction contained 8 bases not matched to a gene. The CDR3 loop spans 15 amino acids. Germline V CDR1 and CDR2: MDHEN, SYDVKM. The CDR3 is CATHGTGVVNTEAFF. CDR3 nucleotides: TGTGCCACTCACGGGACAGGGGTTGTGAACACTGAAGCTTTCTTT.

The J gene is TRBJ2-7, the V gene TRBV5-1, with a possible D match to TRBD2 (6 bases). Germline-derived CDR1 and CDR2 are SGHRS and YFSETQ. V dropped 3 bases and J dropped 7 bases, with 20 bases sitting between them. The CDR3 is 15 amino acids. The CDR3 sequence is CASSWTRGGSREQYF. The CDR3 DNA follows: TGCGCCAGCAGCTGGACAAGGGGAGGTTCGAGGGAGCAGTACTTC.

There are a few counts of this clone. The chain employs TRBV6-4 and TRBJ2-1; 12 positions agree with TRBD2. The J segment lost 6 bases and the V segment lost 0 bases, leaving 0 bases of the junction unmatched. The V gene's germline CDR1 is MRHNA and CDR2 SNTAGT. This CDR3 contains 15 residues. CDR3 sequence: CASSDSTSGSNEQFF. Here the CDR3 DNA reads TGTGCCAGCAGTGACTCGACTAGCGGGAGCAATGAGCAGTTCTTC.

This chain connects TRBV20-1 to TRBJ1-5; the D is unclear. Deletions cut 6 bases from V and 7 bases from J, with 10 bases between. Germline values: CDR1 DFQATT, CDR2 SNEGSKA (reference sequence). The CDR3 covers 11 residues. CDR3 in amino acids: CSAGRAQPQHF. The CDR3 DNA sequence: TGCAGTGCCGGGCGGGCACAGCCCCAGCATTTT.

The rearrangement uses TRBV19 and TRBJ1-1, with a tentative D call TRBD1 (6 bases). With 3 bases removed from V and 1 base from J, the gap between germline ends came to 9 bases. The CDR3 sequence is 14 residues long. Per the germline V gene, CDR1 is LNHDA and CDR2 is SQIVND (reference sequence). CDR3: CASSMTGENTEAFF. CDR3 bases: TGTGCCAGTAGTATGACAGGTGAGAACACTGAAGCTTTCTTT.

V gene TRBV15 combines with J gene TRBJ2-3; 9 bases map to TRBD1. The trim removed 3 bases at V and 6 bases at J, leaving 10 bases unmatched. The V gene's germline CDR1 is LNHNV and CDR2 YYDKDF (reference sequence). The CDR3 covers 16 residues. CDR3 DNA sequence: TGTGCCACCAGCAGTAGGACAGGGGCCCACTCCGATACGCAGTATTTT. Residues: CATSSRTGAHSDTQYF.

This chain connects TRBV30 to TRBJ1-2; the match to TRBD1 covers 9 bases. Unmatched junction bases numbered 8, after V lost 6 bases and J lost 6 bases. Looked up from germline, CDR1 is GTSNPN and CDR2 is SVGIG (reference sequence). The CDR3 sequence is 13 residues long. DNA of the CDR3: TGTGCCTGTGGGGACAGGGCTCTAAATGGCTACACCTTC. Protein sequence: CACGDRALNGYTF.

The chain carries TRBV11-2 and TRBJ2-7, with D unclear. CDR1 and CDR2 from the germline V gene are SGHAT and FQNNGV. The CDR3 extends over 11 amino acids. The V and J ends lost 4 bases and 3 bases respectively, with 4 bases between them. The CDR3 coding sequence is TGTGCCAGCAGCTCCTTCTACGAGCAGTACTTC. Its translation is CASSSFYEQYF.

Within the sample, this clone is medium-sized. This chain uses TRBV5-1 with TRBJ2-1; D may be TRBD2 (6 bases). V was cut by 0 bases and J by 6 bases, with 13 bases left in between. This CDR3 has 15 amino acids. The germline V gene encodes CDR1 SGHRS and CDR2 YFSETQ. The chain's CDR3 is CASSLGRDRSNEQFF. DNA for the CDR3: TGCGCCAGCAGCTTGGGGAGGGATCGGTCCAATGAGCAGTTCTTC.

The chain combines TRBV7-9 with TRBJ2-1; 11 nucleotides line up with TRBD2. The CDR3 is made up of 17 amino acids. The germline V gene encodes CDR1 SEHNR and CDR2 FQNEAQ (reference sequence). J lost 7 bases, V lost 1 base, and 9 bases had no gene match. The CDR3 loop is CASSLGLAGGTKNEQFF. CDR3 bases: TGTGCCAGCAGCTTAGGGCTAGCGGGAGGAACGAAAAATGAGCAGTTCTTC.

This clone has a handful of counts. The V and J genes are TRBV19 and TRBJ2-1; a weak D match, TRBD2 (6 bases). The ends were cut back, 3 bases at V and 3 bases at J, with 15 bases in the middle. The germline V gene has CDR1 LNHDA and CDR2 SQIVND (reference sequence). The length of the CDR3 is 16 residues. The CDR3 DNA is TGTGCCAGTAGTATTCGTCTGGGACTCAACTACAATGAGCAGTTCTTC. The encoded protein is CASSIRLGLNYNEQFF.

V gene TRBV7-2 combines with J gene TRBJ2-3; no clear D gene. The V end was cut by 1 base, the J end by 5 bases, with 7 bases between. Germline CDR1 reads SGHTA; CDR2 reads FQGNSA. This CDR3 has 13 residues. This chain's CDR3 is CASSLVARDTQYF. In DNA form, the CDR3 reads TGTGCCAGCAGCTTAGTAGCTAGAGATACGCAGTATTTT.

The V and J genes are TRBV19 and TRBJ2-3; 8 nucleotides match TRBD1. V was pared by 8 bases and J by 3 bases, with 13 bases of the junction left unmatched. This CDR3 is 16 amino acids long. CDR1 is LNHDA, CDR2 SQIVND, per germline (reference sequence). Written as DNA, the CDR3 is TGTGCCAGTGCCGATTTTCAGGGGGCGATAACAGATACGCAGTATTTT. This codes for CASADFQGAITDTQYF.

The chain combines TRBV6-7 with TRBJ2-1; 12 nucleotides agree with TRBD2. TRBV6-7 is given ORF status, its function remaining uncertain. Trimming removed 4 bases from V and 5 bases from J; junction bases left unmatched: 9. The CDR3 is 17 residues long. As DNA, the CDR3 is TGTGCCAGCAGTTCCTTACTAGCGGGAGGTATCGACAATGAGCAGTTCTTC. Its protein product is CASSSLLAGGIDNEQFF.